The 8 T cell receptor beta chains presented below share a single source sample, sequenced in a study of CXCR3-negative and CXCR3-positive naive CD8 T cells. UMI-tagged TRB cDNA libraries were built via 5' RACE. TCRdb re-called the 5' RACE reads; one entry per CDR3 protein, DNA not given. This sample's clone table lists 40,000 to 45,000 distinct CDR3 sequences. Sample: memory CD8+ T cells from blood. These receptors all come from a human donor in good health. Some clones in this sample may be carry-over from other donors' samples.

The CDR3: CASSLGFTGELFF. V is TRBV7-3 and J is TRBJ2-2. Germline CDR1 SGHTA, CDR2 FQGTGA. The CDR3 totals 13 residues. Variable domain in full (rest from reference TRBV7-3 and TRBJ2-2): GAGVSQTPSNKVTEKGKYVELRCDPISGHTALYWYRQSLGQGPEFLIYFQGTGAADDSGLPNDRFFAVRPEGSVSTLKIQRTERGDSAVYLCASSLGFTGELFFGEGSRLTVL.

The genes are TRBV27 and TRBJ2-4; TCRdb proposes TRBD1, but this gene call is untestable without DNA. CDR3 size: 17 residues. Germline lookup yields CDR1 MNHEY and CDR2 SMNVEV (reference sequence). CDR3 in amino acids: CASSLSLDRRYENIQYF.

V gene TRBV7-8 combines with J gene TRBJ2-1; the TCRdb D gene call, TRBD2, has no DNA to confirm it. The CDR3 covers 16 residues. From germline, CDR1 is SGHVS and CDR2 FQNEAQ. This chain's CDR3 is CASSLLAGELYNEQFF.

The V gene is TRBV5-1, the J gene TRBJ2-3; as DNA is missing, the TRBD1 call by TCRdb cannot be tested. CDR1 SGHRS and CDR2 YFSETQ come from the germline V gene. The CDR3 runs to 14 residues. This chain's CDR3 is CASYDGGLVDTQYF.

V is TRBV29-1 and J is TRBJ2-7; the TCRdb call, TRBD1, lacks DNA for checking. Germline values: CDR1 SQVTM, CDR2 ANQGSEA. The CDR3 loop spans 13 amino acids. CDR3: CSVRQGATREQYF.

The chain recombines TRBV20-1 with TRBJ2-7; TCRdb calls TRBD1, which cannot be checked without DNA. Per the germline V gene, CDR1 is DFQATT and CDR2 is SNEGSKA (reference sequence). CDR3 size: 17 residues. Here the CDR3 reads CSARDLWDTRKSYEQYF.

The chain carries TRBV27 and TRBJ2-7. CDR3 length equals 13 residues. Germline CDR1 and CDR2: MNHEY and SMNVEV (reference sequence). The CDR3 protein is CASSRTATYEQYF.

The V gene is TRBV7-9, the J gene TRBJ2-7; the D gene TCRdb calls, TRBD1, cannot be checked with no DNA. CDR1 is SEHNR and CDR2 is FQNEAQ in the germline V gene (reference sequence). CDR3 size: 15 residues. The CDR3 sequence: CASSDRTGGLYEQYF. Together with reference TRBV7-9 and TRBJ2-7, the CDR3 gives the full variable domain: DTGVSQNPRHKITKRGQNVTFRCDPISEHNRLYWYRQTLGQGPEFLTYFQNEAQLEKSRLLSDRFSAERPKGSFSTLEIQRTEQGDSAMYLCASSDRTGGLYEQYFGPGTRLTVT.